What follows is one T cell receptor (beta chain) and its context. This clone showed up just a few times. The antigen it binds to is not known. No quality values exist for individual bases; no much larger clone is one base distant. The germline V gene yields MDHEN for CDR1 and SYDVKM for CDR2. Trimming leaves V shorter by 6 bases and J shorter by 2 bases, with the junction holding 10 bases beyond the gene matches. Counted from cysteine to phenylalanine, this CDR3 has 16 amino acids. Only CDR3 DNA remains: 48 bases, in frame from the first base. The sample belongs to a study of cytomegalovirus exposure and HLA in healthy donors listed by TCRdb under 2017. In the study overall: According to an earlier analysis of a few hundred of the donors, about 180 million T cells yielded approximately 120 million unique TCR beta sequences and roughly 280 Gb of sequence data. About five DR-DQ haplotypes were handled as single units for association and clustering, since linkage in the cohort was strong. The study used immunosequencing to profile the T cell repertoires of around 600 subjects and linked those repertoires to cytomegalovirus serostatus. The study aimed to test whether cataloging public T cell receptors could reveal signatures of past pathogen exposure. Of the roughly 400 genotyped donors, less than 85% were placed in the genetic ancestry cluster associated with self-reported Caucasian donors. An earlier analysis of approximately 640 of the donors applied high-throughput TCR beta sequencing to assess whether each TCR beta V gene segment acted as functional or pseudogenic. The study combined high-throughput TCR immunosequencing, statistical association of individual TCRs with disease status, and machine learning to predict cytomegalovirus infection status. HLA typing included class I and class II loci at four-digit resolution. A separate validation cohort of 100 to 150 different subjects was used in addition to the roughly 700-subject first cohort. Among some 410 genotyped donors of the cohort, an average of about 240,000 unique TCR beta nucleotide sequences was sequenced per donor, of which approximately 18% were non-productive. Donor age, sex, ethnicity and CMV serostatus were collected together with the repertoire data. The later analysis used no new phenotypic data to find candidate immune exposures, relying instead on TCR beta sequences and their occurrence across donors. All discovery cohort repertoires had been generated using a single sequencing platform. A later genetic analysis used genome-wide SNP genotypes for about three fifths of the 666 donors, treating that subset as a discovery cohort. A later analysis re-analyzed previously published TCR beta repertoires from 666 donors and added high-resolution HLA genotyping to study TCR occurrence patterns. Typing coverage varied by locus: 629-630 donors for A, B, C, DRB1 and DQB1; approximately 560 for DQA1; about 600 for DPA1; approximately 490 for DPB1. Approximately 310 gigabases of sequencing data and 78 million or so unique TCR sequences were included in an early release covering 550 to 650 HLA-typed donors. The research as a whole found: When HLA alleles, especially DR and DQ, strongly co-occurred, TCR associations were difficult to assign to individual alleles. The cohort was sequenced for TCR beta chains only, and without alpha or paired-chain data the features that could be detected were limited. In a later analysis, TCR association rates were found to vary across HLA loci, with the most associated TCRs seen for DRB1 alleles and the fewest for HLA-C alleles. In a later analysis, HLA-associated TCR beta chains showed more clonal expansion and lower generation probabilities than non-associated chains that were equally common. Immune exposure information for the cohort was limited to CMV serostatus. While some public TCRs were present in many individuals, most TCR sequences turned up only very rarely across donors. Some IMGT-functional V segments, including TRBV6-2 and TRBV6-3, could not be distinguished by the 87-base-pair reads and were therefore excluded. An earlier analysis of some 560 of the donors showed that most TCR beta V segments appeared in productive rearrangements either about 90% or about 30% of the time, which broadly matched IMGT annotations. The study gave a list of about 150 TCR beta chains associated with cytomegalovirus. A few of the identified cytomegalovirus-associated TCR beta chains were confirmed in vitro to be specific for cytomegalovirus antigens. The earlier analysis of some 540 of the donors excluded some 15 rarely observed V segments, including chromosome 9 orphons, because counts were too low. Linkage disequilibrium might explain the correlated functional status among segregating V segments, but an unknown experimental factor could not be excluded. Several of the top co-occurrence clusters appeared to be linked to parvovirus B19, influenza, CMV and Epstein-Barr virus, according to a later analysis. In a later genetic analysis, fewer N-insertions in productive TCRs were reported among donors in an Asian-associated ancestry cluster than the roughly 710-donor mean. The classifier was reported to diagnose cytomegalovirus status with high specificity and sensitivity in both the original cohort and the validation cohort. Because some donors lacked HLA typing at each locus, the association tests relied only on the typed subset. The presence/absence analyses assumed that sequencing depth was roughly uniform across donors, and that assumption may not be true. According to a later analysis, most CMV-associated TCR beta chains appeared to be HLA-restricted, and the HLA associations seemed to be driven largely by CMV exposure. At a false discovery rate of 0.05, a later analysis linked approximately 18,000 TCR beta sequences to specific HLA alleles. In a later genetic analysis, a missense DCLRE1C variant was associated with V-gene and J-gene trimming of TCR beta chains, and the association was replicated in an independent cohort. A group of highly shared sequence variants was considered likely to be a technical artifact of the sequencing pipeline. A further reported finding was that TCR beta sequences accurately predicted the HLA-A and HLA-B alleles for most subjects in the first cohort. According to the authors, the approach could potentially be generalized to other disease states and immunological phenotypes.

The cohort comprised 550 to 700 healthy bone marrow donors. At the time of sampling, every cohort member was nominally healthy, though immune exposures that went unrecorded were likely present. The donor was CMV seronegative and belonged to the group of over 350 seronegative cohort members. A peripheral blood sample was provided by each donor, and peripheral blood mononuclear cells were used for TCR beta sequencing. The Qiagen DNeasy Blood Extraction Kit was used to extract genomic DNA from the blood cell samples. The protocol used for the library was the immunoSEQ multiplex PCR assay. The multiplex PCR relied on a mix of 60 forward primers for TCR Vbeta segments and 13 reverse primers for TCR Jbeta segments. Amplification of the CDR3 region of rearranged TCR beta genes was performed with a multiplex PCR assay on genomic DNA. The amplified TCR beta libraries were sequenced on the Illumina HiSeq System as 87-base-pair reads. The authors' analysis ran thus. A later analysis tallied some 79 million unique TCR beta chains across the 550 to 850 repertoires, and about 12 million of those chains were shared by two or more donors. Raw reads were error-corrected and collapsed into unique sequences by a nearest-neighbor algorithm in which closely related sequences were merged to remove PCR and sequencing errors. To assign V, D and J gene segments, CDR3 sequences were aligned to IMGT reference sequences. For a sequence to be retained, at least a six-nucleotide match to both a V gene segment and a J gene segment was required. Rearrangements were called productive when the CDR3 lacked stop codons and stayed in frame with V and J; all others were non-productive. Following IMGT convention, CDR3 was defined as the stretch from the second conserved V-encoded cysteine to the conserved J-encoded phenylalanine. Sequences without an unambiguous match to a single V gene segment were excluded from the earlier analysis of about 630 of the donors. In an earlier analysis of 587 of the donors, V segments were called functional above 56.7% productive rearrangements and were called segregating when the between-donor standard deviation exceeded 5%. A statistical classification framework was developed to diagnose cytomegalovirus status using the catalog of TCR beta chain sequences. V and J gene assignment, in a later analysis, came from comparing TCR nucleotide sequences with IMGT/GENE-DB human TR gene sequences. In a later analysis, CDR3 sequences and most-parsimonious VDJ recombination scenarios were assigned using the TCRdist pipeline. In a later analysis, each TCR beta chain was defined by its CDR3 amino acid sequence together with its V-gene family, and reads without a unique V-gene family were excluded. As a way to deal with suspected cross-contamination and a sequencing artifact, a later analysis dropped 500 to 700 nucleotide sequences that were highly shared and had low generation probability. In a later analysis, a clonal expansion index for each public chain was calculated from normalized within-repertoire ranks of inferred template counts. In a later analysis, generation probabilities were computed with a VDJ recombination model fitted to out-of-frame rearrangements, and the resulting probabilities were checked against IGoR. In a later analysis, TCR-TCR, TCR-HLA and TCR-CMV co-occurrence was scored with hypergeometric tests, and a repertoire-size bias correction was applied to TCR pairs. False discovery rates were estimated in a later analysis by permuting HLA or CMV assignments 20 times. In a later analysis, co-occurring TCRs were grouped with DBSCAN, and TCRdist sequence similarity was added when clustering was performed within HLA-allele-positive subsets. Co-occurrence clustering excluded repertoires with fewer than 30,000 or more than 120,000 public chains, plus five with anomalous nucleotide sharing. TCRdb provides this immuneACCESS table in a form limited to in-frame rearrangements. Some clones are lacking; in checked studies, under half of them reflect an unresolved V gene, and why the rest are absent is not known. V and J calls and clone size are those listed in that table; D and trimming were worked out from the DNA. For this sample there are approximately 180,000 clones; around 75% appear just once. The ten largest clones represent roughly 2.8% of the sample.

The chain is encoded by TRBV28 joined to TRBJ2-1, with 7 bases matching TRBD2. Sequenced sample: PBMCs. The TCR sequence derives from a male donor in good health and CMV-seronegative. At the DNA level, the sequence is TGTGCCAGCAGATCCGGACTAGTTGGGGCCTACAATGAGCAGTTCTTC. Its protein product is CASRSGLVGAYNEQFF. This CDR3, with the reference TRBV28 and TRBJ2-1 proteins standing in past its ends, gives the full variable domain DVKVTQSSRYLVKRTGEKVFLECVQDMDHENMFWYRQDPGLGLRLIYFSYDVKMKEKGDIPEGYSVSREKKERFSLILESASTNQTSMYLCASRSGLVGAYNEQFFGPGTRLTVL.